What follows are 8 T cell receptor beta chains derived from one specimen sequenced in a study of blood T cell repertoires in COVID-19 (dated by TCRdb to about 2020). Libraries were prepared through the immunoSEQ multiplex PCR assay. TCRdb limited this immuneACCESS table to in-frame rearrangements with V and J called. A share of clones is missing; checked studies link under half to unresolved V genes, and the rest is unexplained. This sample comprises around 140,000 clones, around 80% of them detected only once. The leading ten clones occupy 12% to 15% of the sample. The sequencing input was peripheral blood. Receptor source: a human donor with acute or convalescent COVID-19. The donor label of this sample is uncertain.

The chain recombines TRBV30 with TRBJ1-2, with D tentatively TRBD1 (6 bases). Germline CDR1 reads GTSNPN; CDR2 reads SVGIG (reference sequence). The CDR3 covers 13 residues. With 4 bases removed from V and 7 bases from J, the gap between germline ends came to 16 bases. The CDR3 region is CAWTRGIEGGYTF. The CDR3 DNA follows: TGTGCCTGGACTAGGGGGATTGAGGGTGGCTACACCTTC.

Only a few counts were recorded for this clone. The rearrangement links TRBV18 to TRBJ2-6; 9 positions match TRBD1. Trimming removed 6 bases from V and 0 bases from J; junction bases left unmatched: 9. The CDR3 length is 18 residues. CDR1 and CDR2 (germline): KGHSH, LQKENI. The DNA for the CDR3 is TGTGCCAGCTCCCAAACCGGGACAGGGAGCTCTGGGGCCAACGTCCTGACTTTC. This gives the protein CASSQTGTGSSGANVLTF. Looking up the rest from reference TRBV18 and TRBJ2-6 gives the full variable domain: NAGVMQNPRHLVRRRGQEARLRCSPMKGHSHVYWYRQLPEEGLKFMVYLQKENIIDESGMPKERFSAEFPKEGPSILRIQQVVRGDSAAYFCASSQTGTGSSGANVLTFGAGSRLTVL.

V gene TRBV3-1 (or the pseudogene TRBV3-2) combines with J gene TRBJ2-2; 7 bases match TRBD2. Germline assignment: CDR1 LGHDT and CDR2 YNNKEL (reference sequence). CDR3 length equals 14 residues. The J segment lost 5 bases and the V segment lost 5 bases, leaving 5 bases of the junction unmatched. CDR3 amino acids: CASSLAGTTGELFF. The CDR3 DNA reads TGTGCCAGCAGCTTAGCGGGTACAACCGGGGAGCTGTTTTTT.

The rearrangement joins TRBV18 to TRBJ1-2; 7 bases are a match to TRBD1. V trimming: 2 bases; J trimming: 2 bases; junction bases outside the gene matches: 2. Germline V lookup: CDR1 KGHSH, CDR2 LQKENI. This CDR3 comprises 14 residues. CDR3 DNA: TGTGCCAGCTCACCAAAACAGGGGAACTATGGCTACACCTTC. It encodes CASSPKQGNYGYTF.

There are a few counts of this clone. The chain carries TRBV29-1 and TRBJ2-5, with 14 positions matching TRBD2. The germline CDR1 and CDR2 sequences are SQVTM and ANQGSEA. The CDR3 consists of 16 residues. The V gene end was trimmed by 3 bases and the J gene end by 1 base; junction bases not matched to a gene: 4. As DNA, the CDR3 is TGCAGCGTTGAGAGGACTAGCGGGGGGTCCCAAGAGACCCAGTACTTC. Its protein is CSVERTSGGSQETQYF.

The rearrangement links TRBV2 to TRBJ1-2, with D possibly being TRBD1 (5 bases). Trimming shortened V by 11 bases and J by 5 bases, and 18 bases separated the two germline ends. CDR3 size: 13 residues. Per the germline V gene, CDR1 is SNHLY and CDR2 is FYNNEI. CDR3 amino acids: CASQIGRAYGYTF. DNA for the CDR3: TGTGCCTCCCAAATCGGCAGGGCGTATGGCTACACCTTC.

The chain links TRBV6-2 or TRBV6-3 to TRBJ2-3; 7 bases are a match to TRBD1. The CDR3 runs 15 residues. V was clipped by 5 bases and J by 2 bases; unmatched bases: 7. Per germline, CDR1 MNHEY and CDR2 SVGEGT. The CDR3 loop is CASSPDRDYTDTQYF. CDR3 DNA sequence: TGTGCCAGCAGTCCCGACAGGGATTACACAGATACGCAGTATTTT.

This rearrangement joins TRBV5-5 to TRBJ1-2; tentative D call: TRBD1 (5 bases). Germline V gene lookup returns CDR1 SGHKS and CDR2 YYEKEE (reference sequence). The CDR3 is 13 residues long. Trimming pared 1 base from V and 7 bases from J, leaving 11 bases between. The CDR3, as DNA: TGTGCCAGCAGCTTGCAGGGTTATTCTGGCTACACCTTC. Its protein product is CASSLQGYSGYTF.